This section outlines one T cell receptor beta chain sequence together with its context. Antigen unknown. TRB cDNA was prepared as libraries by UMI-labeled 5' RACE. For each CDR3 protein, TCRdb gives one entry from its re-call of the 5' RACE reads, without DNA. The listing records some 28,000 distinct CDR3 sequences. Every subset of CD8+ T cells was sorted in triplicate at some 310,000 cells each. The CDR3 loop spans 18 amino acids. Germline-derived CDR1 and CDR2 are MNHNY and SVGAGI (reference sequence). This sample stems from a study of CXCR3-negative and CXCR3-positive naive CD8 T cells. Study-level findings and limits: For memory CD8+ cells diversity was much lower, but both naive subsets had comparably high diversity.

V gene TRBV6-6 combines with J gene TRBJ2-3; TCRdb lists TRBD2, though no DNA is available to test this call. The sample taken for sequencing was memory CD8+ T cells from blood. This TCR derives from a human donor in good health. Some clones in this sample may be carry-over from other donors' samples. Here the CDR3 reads CASSPSGGPLFSTDTQYF.